This T cell receptor (beta chain) originates from a study of blood T cell repertoires in COVID-19. Turning to the study itself: COVID-19 samples, acute and convalescent, were from the United States, Italy and Spain.

Under the authors' procedure: Reference gene primer amplification in the assay estimated nucleated cell counts. Sequencing used immunoSEQ multiplex PCR; TCRdb keeps in-frame clones, though not all of them. V and J calls and clone size are given by that table; D and trimming were obtained from the DNA. The data hold a few hundred thousand clones, with more than 75% observed a single time. Germline CDR1 and CDR2: MNHEY and SMNVEV (reference sequence). The junction had 7 bases not matched to a gene; V was cut back by 6 bases and J by 5 bases. CDR3 size: 14 residues. Material for sequencing was peripheral blood. This TCR came from a man aged 40-49 years who had recovered from COVID-19. The chain uses TRBV27 and TRBJ2-7; 10 nucleotides line up with TRBD1. DNA of the CDR3: TGTGCCAGCAGCAGACGGGACAGGGGCCACGAGCAGTACTTC. Translation gives CASSRRDRGHEQYF.